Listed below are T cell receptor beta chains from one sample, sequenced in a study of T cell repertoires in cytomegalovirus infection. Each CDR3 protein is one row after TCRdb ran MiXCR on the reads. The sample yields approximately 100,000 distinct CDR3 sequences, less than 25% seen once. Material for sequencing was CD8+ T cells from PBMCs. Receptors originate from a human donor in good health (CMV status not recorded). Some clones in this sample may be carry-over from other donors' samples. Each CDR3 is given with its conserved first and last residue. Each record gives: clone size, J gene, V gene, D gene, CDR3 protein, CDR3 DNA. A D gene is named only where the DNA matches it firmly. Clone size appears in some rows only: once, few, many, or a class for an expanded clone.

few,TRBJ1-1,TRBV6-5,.,CASSYSTRGLRGNTEAFF,TGTGCCAGCAGTTACTCGACTCGGGGGTTGCGGGGGAACACTGAAGCTTTCTTT
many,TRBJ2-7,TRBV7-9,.,CASSLGRKPYEQYF,TGTGCCAGCAGCTTGGGACGCAAACCCTACGAGCAGTACTTC
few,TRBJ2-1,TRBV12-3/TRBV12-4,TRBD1,CASSPIGQGADEQFF,TGTGCCAGCAGTCCCATCGGACAGGGGGCCGATGAGCAGTTCTTC
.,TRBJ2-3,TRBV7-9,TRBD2,CASSSRLAGGRTDTQYF,TGTGCCAGCAGCTCACGGCTAGCGGGGGGTCGCACAGATACGCAGTATTTT
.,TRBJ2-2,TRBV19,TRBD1,CASSTGTGNTGELFF,TGTGCCAGTAGTACCGGGACAGGTAACACCGGGGAGCTGTTTTTT
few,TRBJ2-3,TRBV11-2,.,CASSLEEGAIDTQYF,TGTGCCAGCAGCTTAGAGGAGGGGGCCATAGATACGCAGTATTTT
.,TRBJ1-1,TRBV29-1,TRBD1,CSVWRDREAFF,TGCAGCGTTTGGAGGGACAGAGAAGCTTTCTTT
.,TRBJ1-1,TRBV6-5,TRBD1,CASSPGQGIEAFF,TGTGCCAGCAGTCCCGGACAGGGGATTGAAGCTTTCTTT
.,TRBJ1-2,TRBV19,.,CASSNPWGYTF,TGTGCCAGTAGTAACCCCTGGGGCTACACCTTC
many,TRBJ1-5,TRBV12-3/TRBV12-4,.,CASSLGNLQGPAQHF,TGTGCCAGCAGTTTAGGCAACCTACAGGGTCCGGCCCAGCATTTT
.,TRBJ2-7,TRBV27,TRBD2,CASRLAGAFYEQYF,TGTGCCAGCAGGTTAGCGGGAGCCTTCTACGAGCAGTACTTC
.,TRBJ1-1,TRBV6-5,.,CASSYSIVGAEAFF,TGTGCCAGCAGTTACTCGATCGTGGGCGCTGAAGCTTTCTTT
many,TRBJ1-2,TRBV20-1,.,CSANHRDNNYGYTF,TGCAGTGCTAATCACAGGGACAATAACTATGGCTACACCTTC
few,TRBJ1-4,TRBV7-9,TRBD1,CASSLRTGDEKLFF,TGTGCCAGCAGCTTAAGGACAGGGGACGAAAAACTGTTTTTT
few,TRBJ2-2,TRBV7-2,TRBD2,CASSSGLAGGTTGELFF,TGTGCCAGCAGCTCCGGACTAGCGGGAGGCACCACCGGGGAGCTGTTTTTT
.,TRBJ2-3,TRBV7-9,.,CASSFGAGNTDTQYF,TGTGCCAGCAGCTTCGGGGCAGGAAACACAGATACGCAGTATTTT
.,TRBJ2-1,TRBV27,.,CATLKASGNEQFF,TGTGCCACCCTCAAGGCCTCCGGGAATGAGCAGTTCTTC
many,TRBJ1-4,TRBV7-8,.,CASSLGRQANEKLFF,TGTGCCAGCAGCCTCGGGCGACAGGCTAATGAAAAACTGTTTTTT
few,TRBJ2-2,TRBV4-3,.,CASSNSRGLGGELFF,TGCGCCAGCAGCAACTCGAGAGGGCTAGGCGGGGAGCTGTTTTTT
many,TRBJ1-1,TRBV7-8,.,CASEDNMNTEAFF,TGTGCCAGCGAGGACAACATGAACACTGAAGCTTTCTTT
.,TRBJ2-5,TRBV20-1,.,CSANVGSGETQYF,TGCAGTGCTAATGTGGGATCGGGGGAGACCCAGTACTTC
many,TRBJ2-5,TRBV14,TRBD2,CASSMLAVETQYF,TGTGCCAGCAGTATGCTAGCGGTAGAGACCCAGTACTTC
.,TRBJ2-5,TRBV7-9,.,CASSSETGPQETQYF,TGTGCCAGCAGCTCCGAGACAGGCCCCCAAGAGACCCAGTACTTC
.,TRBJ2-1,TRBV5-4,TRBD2,CASSLPGSGVNNEQFF,TGTGCCAGCAGCCTACCGGGTAGCGGGGTAAACAATGAGCAGTTCTTC
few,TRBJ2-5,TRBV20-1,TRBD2,CSARIAGAPQETQYF,TGCAGTGCTAGAATAGCGGGGGCCCCTCAAGAGACCCAGTACTTC
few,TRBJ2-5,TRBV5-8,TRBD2,CASSPGGSAQETQYF,TGTGCCAGCAGCCCGGGGGGTAGCGCGCAAGAGACCCAGTACTTC
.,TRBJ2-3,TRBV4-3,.,CASSSSSWGGGDTQYF,TGCGCCAGCAGCTCCTCTTCGTGGGGTGGTGGAGATACGCAGTATTTT
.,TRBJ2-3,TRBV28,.,CASSPGTGAARDTQYF,TGTGCCAGCAGTCCTGGGACCGGGGCCGCCCGCGATACGCAGTATTTT
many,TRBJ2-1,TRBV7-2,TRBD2,CASSSNPQGLAGREYNEQFF,TGTGCCAGCAGCTCCAACCCCCAGGGACTAGCGGGGAGGGAATACAATGAGCAGTTCTTC
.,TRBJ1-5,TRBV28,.,CASSLYGGKQPQHF,TGTGCCAGCAGTTTATATGGGGGCAAACAGCCCCAGCATTTT
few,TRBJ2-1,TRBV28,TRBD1,CASSFALLDRGRNEQFF,TGTGCCAGCAGTTTCGCCCTCCTGGACAGGGGGCGCAATGAGCAGTTCTTC
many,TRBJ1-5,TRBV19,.,CASSIFQTIGNQPQHF,TGTGCCAGTAGTATATTTCAGACCATAGGCAATCAGCCCCAGCATTTT
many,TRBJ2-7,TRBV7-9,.,CASSLASAYEQYF,TGTGCCAGCAGCTTAGCCTCGGCTTACGAGCAGTACTTC
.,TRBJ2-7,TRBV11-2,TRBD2,CASSLTQTSDSYEQYF,TGTGCCAGCAGCTTGACACAGACTAGCGACTCCTACGAGCAGTACTTC
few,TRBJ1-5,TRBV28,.,CASTVEGSLNQPQHF,TGTGCCAGCACCGTTGAGGGGTCTTTAAATCAGCCCCAGCATTTT
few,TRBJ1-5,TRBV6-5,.,CASSYGRAQPQHF,TGTGCCAGCAGTTACGGGAGGGCTCAGCCCCAGCATTTT
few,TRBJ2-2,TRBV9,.,CASSPQDTGELFF,TGTGCCAGCAGCCCTCAGGACACCGGGGAGCTGTTTTTT
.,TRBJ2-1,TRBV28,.,CASSFFIDQYNEQFF,TGTGCCAGCAGTTTCTTTATTGACCAGTACAATGAGCAGTTCTTC
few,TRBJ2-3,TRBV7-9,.,CASSLEASTDTQYF,TGTGCCAGCAGCTTAGAGGCCAGCACAGATACGCAGTATTTT
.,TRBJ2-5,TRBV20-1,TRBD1,CSALGGSGTGPVETQYF,TGCAGTGCCCTGGGGGGATCCGGGACAGGGCCTGTTGAGACCCAGTACTTC
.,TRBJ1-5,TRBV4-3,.,CASSQEDERNQPQHF,TGCGCCAGCAGCCAAGAGGATGAACGGAATCAGCCCCAGCATTTT
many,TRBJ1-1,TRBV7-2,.,CASSSTGNTEAFF,TGTGCCAGCAGCTCTACAGGGAACACTGAAGCTTTCTTT
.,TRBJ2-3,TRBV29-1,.,CSVERGGRGTDTQYF,TGCAGCGTTGAGCGAGGAGGAAGGGGCACAGATACGCAGTATTTT
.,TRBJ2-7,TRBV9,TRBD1,CASSVDWTGEYEQYF,TGTGCCAGCAGCGTAGATTGGACAGGGGAATACGAGCAGTACTTC
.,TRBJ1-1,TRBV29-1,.,CSVEGFTEAFF,TGCAGCGTTGAGGGGTTTACTGAAGCTTTCTTT
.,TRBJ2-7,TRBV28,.,CASSLEVPEQYF,TGTGCCAGCAGTTTGGAGGTTCCGGAGCAGTACTTC
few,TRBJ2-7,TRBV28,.,CASSFESPYEQYF,TGTGCCAGCAGTTTTGAGTCGCCCTACGAGCAGTACTTC
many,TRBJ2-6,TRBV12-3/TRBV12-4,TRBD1,CASSQGAGANVLTF,TGTGCCAGCAGTCAGGGGGCTGGGGCCAACGTCCTGACTTTC
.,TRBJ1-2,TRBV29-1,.,CSVVSKGRADYGYTF,TGCAGCGTGGTGTCAAAGGGCAGAGCGGACTATGGCTACACCTTC
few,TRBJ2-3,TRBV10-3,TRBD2,CAISETSGTDTQYF,TGTGCCATCAGTGAGACTAGCGGCACAGATACGCAGTATTTT
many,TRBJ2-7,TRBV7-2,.,CASSLAGDHEQYF,TGTGCCAGCAGCTTAGCAGGGGACCACGAGCAGTACTTC
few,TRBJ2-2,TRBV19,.,CATTLYANTGELFF,TGTGCCACCACATTATACGCGAACACCGGGGAGCTGTTTTTT
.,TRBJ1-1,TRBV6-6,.,CASSYGVVSTEAFF,TGTGCCAGCAGTTACGGGGTGGTTAGCACTGAAGCTTTCTTT
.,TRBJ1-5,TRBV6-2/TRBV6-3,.,CASSYGERQPQHF,TGTGCCAGCAGTTACGGTGAACGCCAGCCCCAGCATTTT
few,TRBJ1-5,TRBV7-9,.,CASSLGPQQPQHF,TGTGCCAGCAGCTTAGGGCCCCAGCAGCCCCAGCATTTT
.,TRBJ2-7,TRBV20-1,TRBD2,CSARAGGHYEQYF,TGCAGTGCCCGGGCGGGGGGCCACTACGAGCAGTACTTC
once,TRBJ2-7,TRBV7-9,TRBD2,CASSPAAGAYEQYF,TGTGCCAGCAGCCCCGCGGCGGGGGCCTACGAGCAGTACTTC
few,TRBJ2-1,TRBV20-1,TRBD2,CSAKGASGIYNEQFF,TGCAGTGCTAAGGGGGCTAGCGGGATATACAATGAGCAGTTCTTC
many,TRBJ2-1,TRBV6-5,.,CASSGQEVPYNEQFF,TGTGCCAGCAGTGGGCAGGAGGTCCCCTACAATGAGCAGTTCTTC
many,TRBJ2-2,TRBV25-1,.,CASSEWTKSNTGELFF,TGTGCCAGCAGTGAATGGACGAAGTCGAACACCGGGGAGCTGTTTTTT